What follows is one TCR beta chain and its context. As yet, its antigen is unknown. The data originate from a study of Ad26.COV2.S vaccination and SARS-CoV-2 variants. The overall study: Recipients of Ad26.COV2.S got it intramuscularly, once or twice 56 days apart.

Study-wide results and limits: Using TCR breadth and depth analyses may have led to underestimated total T cell responses.

Sequenced by immunoSEQ multiplex PCR; TCRdb stores in-frame clones only, minus some. The sample holds 400,000 to 500,000 clones; approximately 89% are singletons and the top ten take over 2%. Treatment described: roughly 20 received Ad26.COV2.S at low or high dose, single or two shots; several received placebo; per-sample allocation not given. All samples were drawn on day 63, counting from the first vaccine or placebo injection. The shot given was an Ad26 vector that makes Wuhan-strain SARS-CoV-2 spike. CDR1 is KGHSH and CDR2 is LQKENI in the germline V gene. The V segment lost 8 bases and the J segment 5 bases; nucleotides outside the gene matches: 2. There are 13 residues in the CDR3.

V gene TRBV18 combines with J gene TRBJ1-4; TRBD1 agrees at 10 bases. The sequence was obtained from a person aged 18-65 years who received the Ad26.COV2.S COVID-19 vaccine or a placebo. The source was peripheral blood, collected in a trial of Ad26.COV2.S vaccine versus placebo. The CDR3 nucleotides read TGTGCCAGCCAGGGACAGGGGAATGAAAAACTGTTTTTT. Amino acids: CASQGQGNEKLFF. Supplemented by reference TRBV18 and TRBJ1-4, the full variable domain reads NAGVMQNPRHLVRRRGQEARLRCSPMKGHSHVYWYRQLPEEGLKFMVYLQKENIIDESGMPKERFSAEFPKEGPSILRIQQVVRGDSAAYFCASQGQGNEKLFFGSGTQLSVL.